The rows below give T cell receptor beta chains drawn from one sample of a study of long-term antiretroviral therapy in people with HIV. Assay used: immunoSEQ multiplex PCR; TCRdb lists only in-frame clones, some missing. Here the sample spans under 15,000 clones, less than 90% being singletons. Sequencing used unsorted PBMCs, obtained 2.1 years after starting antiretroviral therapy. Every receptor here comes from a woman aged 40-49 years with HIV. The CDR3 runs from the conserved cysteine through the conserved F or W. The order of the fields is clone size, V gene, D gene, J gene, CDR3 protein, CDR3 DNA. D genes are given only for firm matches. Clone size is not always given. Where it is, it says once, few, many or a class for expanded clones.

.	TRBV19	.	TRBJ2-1	CASSISGASYNEQFF	TGTGCCAGTAGTATCTCGGGGGCCTCCTACAATGAGCAGTTCTTC
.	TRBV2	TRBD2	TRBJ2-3	CASSDDGGVTDTQYF	TGTGCCAGCAGTGATGACGGGGGGGTCACAGATACGCAGTATTTT
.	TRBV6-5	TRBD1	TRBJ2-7	CASRQGTVGPIEQYF	TGTGCCAGCCGACAGGGGACCGTAGGGCCAATCGAGCAGTACTTC
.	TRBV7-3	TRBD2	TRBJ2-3	CASSRSGVSTDTQYF	TGTGCCAGCAGCCGGAGCGGGGTCTCGACAGATACGCAGTATTTT
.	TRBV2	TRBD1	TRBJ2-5	CASRGQATIQETQYF	TGTGCCAGCCGGGGACAGGCGACAATACAAGAGACCCAGTACTTC
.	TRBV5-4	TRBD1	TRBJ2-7	CASSFRDRVNEQYF	TGTGCCAGCAGCTTCCGGGACAGGGTCAACGAGCAGTACTTC
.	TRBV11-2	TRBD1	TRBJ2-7	CASSPASGVGQGARNEQYF	TGTGCCAGCAGTCCCGCCAGTGGGGTGGGACAGGGGGCGCGAAACGAGCAGTACTTC
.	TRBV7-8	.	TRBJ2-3	CASSHGTVQYF	TGTGCCAGCAGCCATGGGACCGTACAGTATTTT
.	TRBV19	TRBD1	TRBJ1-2	CASSIDGTGRSYGYTF	TGTGCCAGTAGTATAGATGGGACAGGCCGTTCTTATGGCTACACCTTC
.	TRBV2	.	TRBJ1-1	CASSIGGTEAFF	TGTGCCAGCAGTATTGGGGGGACTGAAGCTTTCTTT
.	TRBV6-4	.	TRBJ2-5	CASSDPWPYQETQYF	TGTGCCAGCAGTGATCCGTGGCCGTACCAAGAGACCCAGTACTTC
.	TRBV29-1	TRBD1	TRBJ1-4	CSVGLDRGKETREKLFF	TGCAGCGTTGGTCTGGACAGGGGCAAAGAGACGAGAGAAAAACTGTTTTTT
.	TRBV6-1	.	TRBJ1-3	CASNSGDSGNTIYF	TGTGCCAGCAATTCAGGGGACTCTGGAAACACCATATATTTT
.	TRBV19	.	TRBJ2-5	CASSISNRKETQYF	TGTGCCAGTAGTATCTCTAACCGAAAAGAGACCCAGTACTTC
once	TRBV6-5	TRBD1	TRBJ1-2	CASSPWTGGGFGYTF	TGTGCCAGCAGCCCCTGGACAGGGGGCGGATTTGGCTACACCTTC
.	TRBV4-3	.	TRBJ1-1	CASSQDRTLEAFF	TGCGCCAGCAGCCAAGATCGGACACTCGAAGCTTTCTTT
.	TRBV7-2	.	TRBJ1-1	CASSLVASYTEAFF	TGTGCCAGCAGCTTAGTGGCTTCCTACACTGAAGCTTTCTTT
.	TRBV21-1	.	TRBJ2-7	CASSKLKYEQYF	TGTGCCAGCAGCAAATTAAAGTACGAGCAGTACTTC
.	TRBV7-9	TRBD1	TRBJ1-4	CASRRQGFNRKLFF	TGTGCCAGCAGAAGACAGGGGTTTAATCGAAAACTGTTTTTT
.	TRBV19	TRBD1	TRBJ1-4	CASSGGQEGEKLFF	TGTGCCAGTAGTGGTGGACAGGAGGGGGAAAAACTGTTTTTT
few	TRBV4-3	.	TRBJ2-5	CASSQESRAQETQYF	TGCGCCAGCAGCCAAGAGTCTAGAGCCCAAGAGACCCAGTACTTC
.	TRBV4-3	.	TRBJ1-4	CASSQEVTRFNEKLFF	TGCGCCAGCAGCCAAGAAGTCACCCGATTTAATGAAAAACTGTTTTTT
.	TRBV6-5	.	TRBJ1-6	CASSYGPLSPLHF	TGTGCCAGCAGTTACGGGCCGCTCTCACCCCTCCACTTT
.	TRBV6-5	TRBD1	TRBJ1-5	CASSSGTVSNQPQHF	TGTGCCAGCAGCTCCGGGACAGTTAGCAATCAGCCCCAGCATTTT
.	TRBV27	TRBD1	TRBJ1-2	CASSFATGVFEGYTF	TGTGCCAGCAGTTTCGCGACAGGGGTATTTGAAGGCTACACCTTC
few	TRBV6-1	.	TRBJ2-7	CASSSEGPYEQYF	TGTGCCAGCAGTTCCGAAGGACCCTACGAGCAGTACTTC
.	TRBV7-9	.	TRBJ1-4	CASSLATNGAATNEKLFF	TGTGCCAGCAGCTTAGCAACTAACGGAGCGGCAACTAATGAAAAACTGTTTTTT
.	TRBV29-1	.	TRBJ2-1	CSAQPSSYNEQFF	TGCAGCGCTCAACCCTCCTCCTACAATGAGCAGTTCTTC
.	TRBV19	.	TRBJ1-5	CASSGQGGYQPQHF	TGTGCCAGTAGTGGGCAGGGAGGTTATCAGCCCCAGCATTTT
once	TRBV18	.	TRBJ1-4	CASSLTGKYEKLFF	TGTGCCAGCTCACTTACAGGGAAATACGAAAAACTGTTTTTT
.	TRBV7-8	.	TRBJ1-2	CASTLQGGQTYGYTF	TGTGCCAGCACCCTACAAGGCGGCCAAACCTATGGCTACACCTTC
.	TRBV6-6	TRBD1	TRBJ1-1	CASGGQGSTEAFF	TGTGCCAGCGGGGGACAGGGGAGCACTGAAGCTTTCTTT
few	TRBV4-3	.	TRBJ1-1	CASSQDLPENTEAFF	TGCGCCAGCAGCCAAGATTTGCCAGAGAACACTGAAGCTTTCTTT
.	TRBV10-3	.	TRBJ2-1	CAISDRGQDEQFF	TGTGCCATCAGTGACCGGGGGCAGGACGAGCAGTTCTTC
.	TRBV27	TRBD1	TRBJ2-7	CASSLSIGTGAYEQYF	TGTGCCAGCAGTTTATCGATAGGGACAGGCGCCTACGAGCAGTACTTC